One sample yielded the 22 T cell receptor beta chains listed below, sequenced in a study of cytomegalovirus exposure and HLA in healthy donors. The protocol was immunoSEQ multiplex PCR, while the TCRdb copy is restricted to in-frame clones and leaves out a portion. Of some 350,000 clones listed, around 87% are singletons. Sequencing was carried out using PBMCs. The receptors shown here come from a woman in her 30s in good health and CMV-seropositive.

The chain recombines TRBV4-1 with TRBJ2-7; unclear D gene. This CDR3 is built from 12 residues. The germline V gene has CDR1 MGHRA and CDR2 YSYEKL. V gave up 1 base and J gave up 5 bases, with 6 bases separating them. CDR3 bases: TGCGCCAGCAGCCAAGTAGTCCACGAGCAGTACTTC. This encodes CASSQVVHEQYF.

The chain uses TRBV4-3 and TRBJ1-1; D is undetermined. The length of the CDR3 is 15 residues. Germline CDR1 and CDR2: LGHNA and YSLEER. Trimming removed 0 bases at V and 4 bases at J, with 12 bases between. CDR3 loop: CASSQDVDTRTEAFF. In nucleotides, the CDR3 is TGCGCCAGCAGCCAAGATGTTGACACTCGCACTGAAGCTTTCTTT.

The chain couples TRBV10-3 to TRBJ2-5; D uncertain. Per the germline V gene, CDR1 is ENHRY and CDR2 is SYGVKD. This CDR3 has 11 amino acids. V was shortened by 6 bases and J by 3 bases, with 5 bases between the two germline ends. Written as DNA, the CDR3 is TGTGCCATCAGCGAAAAAGAGACCCAGTACTTC. It codes for CAISEKETQYF.

This clone was counted once. This chain joins TRBV30 and TRBJ2-1; D may be TRBD1 or TRBD2 (6 bases each). Germline CDR1 reads GTSNPN; CDR2 reads SVGIG (reference sequence). This CDR3 contains 18 residues. Between the trimmed V and J ends, which lost 3 bases and 0 bases, there was a span of 21 bases. CDR3 amino acids: CAWSGGRGGSISYNEQFF. Here the CDR3 DNA reads TGTGCCTGGAGCGGGGGCCGGGGCGGGTCTATCTCCTACAATGAGCAGTTCTTC.

This sequence joins TRBV5-1 and TRBJ2-2; no firm D call. The CDR3 consists of 14 residues. Germline-derived CDR1 and CDR2 are SGHRS and YFSETQ. V was clipped by 0 bases and J by 1 base, with 4 bases between them. The CDR3 DNA reads TGCGCCAGCAGCTTGGTTGGGAACACCGGGGAGCTGTTTTTT. Its protein is CASSLVGNTGELFF.

The V gene is TRBV6-5, the J gene TRBJ1-2; perhaps TRBD1 as D (6 bases). This CDR3 comprises 13 residues. Trimming shortened V by 6 bases and J by 7 bases, and 15 bases separated the two germline ends. Germline loops: CDR1 MNHEY, CDR2 SVGAGI. The CDR3 reads CASSRGGSFGYTF. In DNA form, the CDR3 reads TGTGCCAGCAGCCGAGGGGGAAGCTTTGGCTACACCTTC.

This chain joins TRBV28 and TRBJ2-3; tentative D call: TRBD2 (5 bases). Between the trimmed V and J ends, which lost 7 bases and 3 bases, there was a span of 14 bases. Germline V gene lookup returns CDR1 MDHEN and CDR2 SYDVKM. CDR3 length: 14 amino acids. This chain's CDR3 is CASTSLTGTDTQYF. CDR3 sequence (DNA): TGTGCCAGCACCTCTCTAACGGGGACAGATACGCAGTATTTT.

J is TRBJ2-7 and V is TRBV7-2; weak D call: TRBD2 (5 bases). The CDR3 consists of 17 residues. Germline V CDR1 and CDR2: SGHTA, FQGNSA. Trimming took 3 bases from V and 3 from J, leaving 21 bases between them. CDR3 region: CASSFGPRGSSRYEQYF. The DNA of the CDR3 is TGTGCCAGCAGCTTTGGACCCCGGGGTTCCTCACGCTACGAGCAGTACTTC.

The chain has TRBV4-3 and TRBJ2-3; D call uncertain. The CDR3 totals 15 residues. V lost 3 bases and J 0 bases, leaving 10 bases between the germline ends. Looked up from germline, CDR1 is LGHNA and CDR2 is YSLEER. CDR3 nucleotide sequence: TGCGCCAGCAGCCAGCACCCACCTAGCACAGATACGCAGTATTTT. Its translation is CASSQHPPSTDTQYF.

The rearrangement links TRBV19 to TRBJ1-5, with D maybe TRBD1 (5 bases). The CDR3 runs 14 residues. Between the trimmed V and J ends, which lost 7 bases and 7 bases, there was a span of 17 bases. The V gene's germline CDR1 is LNHDA and CDR2 SQIVND (reference sequence). The CDR3 nucleotides are TGTGCCAGTACCCCGGGACTACAAGGACAGCCCCAGCATTTT. Its protein product is CASTPGLQGQPQHF.

This chain uses TRBV6-5 with TRBJ1-5; 7 bases map to TRBD1. Germline-derived CDR1 and CDR2 are MNHEY and SVGAGI. The V gene end was trimmed by 2 bases and the J gene end by 7 bases; junction bases not matched to a gene: 5. The CDR3 contains 14 residues. This CDR3 reads CASSYRGPGQPQHF. The CDR3 DNA reads as TGTGCCAGCAGTTACAGGGGGCCAGGGCAGCCCCAGCATTTT.

This chain links TRBV6-5 with TRBJ1-4; D call uncertain. This CDR3 has 15 amino acids. Trimming removed 0 bases from V and 5 bases from J, with 10 bases in between. CDR1 is MNHEY and CDR2 is SVGAGI in the germline V gene. DNA of the CDR3: TGTGCCAGCAGTTACTCGACCGGCTCCAATGAAAAACTGTTTTTT. Its protein product is CASSYSTGSNEKLFF.

The CDR3 bases are TGTGCCAGCAGCGCCAGGTCCGCGAACACTGAAGCTTTCTTT. Translation gives CASSARSANTEAFF. J is TRBJ1-1 and V is TRBV9; D unresolved. The CDR3 is 14 amino acids. Trimming pared 3 bases from V and 1 base from J, leaving 10 bases between. Germline-derived CDR1 and CDR2 are SGDLS and YYNGEE.

This rearrangement joins TRBV6-6 to TRBJ1-3, with D unclear. The CDR3 runs 16 residues. V was trimmed by 2 bases and J by 0 bases, leaving 11 bases between them. Germline CDR1 and CDR2: MNHNY and SVGAGI (reference sequence). This CDR3 reads CASSYRQLYSGNTIYF. The CDR3 bases are TGTGCCAGCAGTTACCGGCAGCTTTACTCTGGAAACACCATATATTTT.

This sequence joins TRBV27 and TRBJ2-7; TRBD2 matches at 11 bases. Trimming took 6 bases from V and 6 from J; bases not matched to a gene: 7. Looked up from germline, CDR1 is MNHEY and CDR2 is SMNVEV (reference sequence). This CDR3 contains 14 residues. The CDR3 bases are TGTGCCAGCAGCTCCAGACTAGCGGGGCTCGAGCAGTACTTC. Amino acid sequence: CASSSRLAGLEQYF.

This clone was counted once. The chain has TRBV25-1 and TRBJ2-7; tentatively, D is TRBD1 (5 bases). V was cut by 3 bases and J by 3 bases, with 9 bases left in between. CDR3 length: 13 residues. Germline lookup yields CDR1 MGHDK and CDR2 SYGVNS. In nucleotides, the CDR3 is TGTGCCAGCAGTGACTTACAGGTCTACGAGCAGTACTTC. As protein: CASSDLQVYEQYF.

The chain has TRBV20-1 and TRBJ2-7; D ambiguous. The CDR3 extends over 11 amino acids. V was clipped by 3 bases and J by 6 bases, with 9 bases between them. Germline-derived CDR1 and CDR2 are DFQATT and SNEGSKA (reference sequence). The CDR3 spells CSARIGPEQYF. In nucleotides, the CDR3 is TGCAGTGCTAGGATAGGGCCCGAGCAGTACTTC.

The CDR3 reads CASSFRTGRFEAFF. The CDR3 DNA sequence: TGTGCCAGCAGCTTTAGGACAGGGAGGTTTGAAGCTTTCTTT. The chain joins TRBV12-1 to TRBJ1-1; the table gives TRBD1 as D, unverified against the DNA. TRBV12-1 is a pseudogene. The CDR3 has 14 amino acids.

This sequence joins TRBV18 and TRBJ2-7, with D maybe TRBD1 (5 bases). Trimming pared 5 bases from V and 2 bases from J, leaving 13 bases between. The germline CDR1 and CDR2 sequences are KGHSH and LQKENI. CDR3 length: 14 residues. The CDR3 nucleotides are TGTGCCAGCTCAACCAGGGATTTACCCTACGAGCAGTACTTC. Protein sequence: CASSTRDLPYEQYF. The full variable domain, in which reference TRBV18 and TRBJ2-7 provide the parts outside the CDR3, is NAGVMQNPRHLVRRRGQEARLRCSPMKGHSHVYWYRQLPEEGLKFMVYLQKENIIDESGMPKERFSAEFPKEGPSILRIQQVVRGDSAAYFCASSTRDLPYEQYFGPGTRLTVT.

The rearrangement joins TRBV29-1 to TRBJ1-5, with 7 bases that match TRBD1. CDR3 size: 14 residues. Losses at the gene ends were 6 bases for V and 3 bases for J; bases not matched to a gene: 8. CDR1 is SQVTM and CDR2 is ANQGSEA in the germline V gene. CDR3 sequence: CSVIGTEANQPQHF. The DNA for the CDR3 is TGCAGCGTGATAGGGACAGAAGCCAATCAGCCCCAGCATTTT. The full variable domain, with the rest looked up from reference TRBV29-1 and TRBJ1-5, is SAVISQKPSRDICQRGTSLTIQCQVDSQVTMMFWYRQQPGQSLTLIATANQGSEATYESGFVIDKFPISRPNLTFSTLTVSNMSPEDSSIYLCSVIGTEANQPQHFGDGTRLSIL.

The chain employs TRBV6-4 and TRBJ1-5; D gene ambiguous. Trimming shortened V by 4 bases and J by 6 bases, and 7 bases separated the two germline ends. This CDR3 is 12 amino acids long. Germline V gives CDR1 MRHNA, CDR2 SNTAGT. The CDR3 is CASSVRRQPQHF. CDR3 coding DNA: TGTGCCAGCAGTGTACGACGTCAGCCCCAGCATTTT.

This clone was seen once. The chain employs TRBV28 and TRBJ1-5, with 10 positions matching TRBD1. J gave up 0 bases and V 6 bases, and 8 bases lay outside the gene matches. Germline V gene data show CDR1 as MDHEN and CDR2 as SYDVKM. The CDR3 length is 17 residues. The DNA for the CDR3 is TGTGCCAGCAGCAGACCGGGACAGGGGAATAGCAATCAGCCCCAGCATTTT. Translation gives CASSRPGQGNSNQPQHF.